A single T cell receptor (beta chain) is shown here with its context. Its antigen is as yet unknown. This sample is drawn from a study of T cell responses to AZD1222 COVID-19 vaccine. This CDR3 has 15 amino acids. Germline V gives CDR1 SNHLY, CDR2 FYNNEI. J gave up 0 bases and V 6 bases, and 5 bases lay outside the gene matches. Broader study findings: Once two AZD1222 doses were given, Spike-specific TCR breadth and depth went up. Unmutated regions of variants are reportedly targeted by nearly half of spike-specific TCRs. Baseline antibody screening turned up just six seropositive AZD1222 recipients.

Assay: immunoSEQ multiplex PCR; the TCRdb copy retains only in-frame clones and omits some. This sample has approximately 100,000 clones, with approximately 91% found just once. The analysis combined second doses at about 4 or about 12 weeks. The source material was peripheral blood, sampled 28 days after the second AZD1222 dose. The rearrangement links TRBV2 to TRBJ1-1; the match to TRBD1 covers 9 bases. The TCR originated in an adult who received the AZD1222 COVID-19 vaccine. CDR3 loop: CASRQQGAMNTEAFF. CDR3 in DNA: TGTGCCAGCAGACAACAGGGGGCGATGAACACTGAAGCTTTCTTT. Looking up the rest from reference TRBV2 and TRBJ1-1 gives the full variable domain: EPEVTQTPSHQVTQMGQEVILRCVPISNHLYFYWYRQILGQKVEFLVSFYNNEISEKSEIFDDQFSVERPDGSNFTLKIRSTKLEDSAMYFCASRQQGAMNTEAFFGQGTRLTVV.